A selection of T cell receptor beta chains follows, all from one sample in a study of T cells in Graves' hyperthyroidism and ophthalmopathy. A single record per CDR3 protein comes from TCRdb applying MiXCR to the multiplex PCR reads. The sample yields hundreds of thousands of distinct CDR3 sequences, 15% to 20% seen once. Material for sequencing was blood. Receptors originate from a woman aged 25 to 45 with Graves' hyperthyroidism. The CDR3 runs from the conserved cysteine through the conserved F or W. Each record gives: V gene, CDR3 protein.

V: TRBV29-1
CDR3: CSVQVVGTGDSPLHF

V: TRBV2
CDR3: CASSVASGRASDTQYF

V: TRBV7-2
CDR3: CASSIASGPRDTQYF

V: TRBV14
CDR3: CASSQGFATNQPQHF

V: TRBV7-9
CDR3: CASSWVGQGSYEQYF

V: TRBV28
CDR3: CASSPRGGGAFF

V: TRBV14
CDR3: CASSPLRSGSPSQFF

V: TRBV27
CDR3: CASSFSGRNEQYF

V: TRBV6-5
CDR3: CASSYPGLANNEQFF

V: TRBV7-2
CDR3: CASSSSHSYEQYF

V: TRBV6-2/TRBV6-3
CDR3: CASNSGTSGREEQFF

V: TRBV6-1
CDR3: CASSEITGNEQFF

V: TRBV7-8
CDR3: CASSLAQRRRANSPLHF

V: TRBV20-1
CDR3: CSASGGGEVGETQYF

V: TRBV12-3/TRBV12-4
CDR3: CASSSAGAYGYTF

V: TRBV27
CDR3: CASSPRAIIYNEQFF

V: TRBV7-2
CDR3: CASSLYSGVNTGELFF

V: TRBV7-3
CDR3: CASTLGNEQFF

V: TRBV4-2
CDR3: CASSQSRNYEQYF

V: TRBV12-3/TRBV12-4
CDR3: CASSLAWGVGANVLTF

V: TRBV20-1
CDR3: CSAREPSTGNTEAFF

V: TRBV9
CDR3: CASSAPAPNEQFF

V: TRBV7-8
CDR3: CASSLGDLYGYTF

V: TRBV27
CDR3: CASTISTSGANVLTF

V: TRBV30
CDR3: CAWSTGTEAFF

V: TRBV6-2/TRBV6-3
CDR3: CASSSERRDRGNYGYTF

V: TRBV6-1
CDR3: CASATGEKAQYF

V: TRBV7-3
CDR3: CASSLEEYTEAFF

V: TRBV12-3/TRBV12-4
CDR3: CASSLVGREQYF

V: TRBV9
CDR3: CASRKVKAGSGSSGYTF

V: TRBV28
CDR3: CASSLFSRNTEAFF

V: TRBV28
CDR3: CASEQGGNTEAFF

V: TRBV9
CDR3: CASSQDGAAAREQYF

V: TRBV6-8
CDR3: CASSFKGAGHTEAFF

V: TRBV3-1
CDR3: CASSQDLGTGTGNTIYF

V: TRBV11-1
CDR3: CASSSRDMTDTQYF

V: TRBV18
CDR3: CASSPTGTGGEQYF

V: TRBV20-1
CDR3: CSALPGGLAGDYYEQYF

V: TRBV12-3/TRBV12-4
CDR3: CASSYGGTGELFF

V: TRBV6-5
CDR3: CASSCSRGTYEQYF

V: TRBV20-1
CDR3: CSARDQLADVTGELFF

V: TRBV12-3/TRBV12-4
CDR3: CASSYKRLAGTDTQYF

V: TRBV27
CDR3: CASRPRTGGLPTLHF

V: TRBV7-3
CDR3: CASSGTSGLHGELFF

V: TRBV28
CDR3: CASIDSGRSSYNEQFF

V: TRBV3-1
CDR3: CASSQFVAFTGANYEQYF

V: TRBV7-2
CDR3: CASSLEGIGGELFF

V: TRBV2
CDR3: CATQRGYSYEQYF

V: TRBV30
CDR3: CAWRGLADETQYF

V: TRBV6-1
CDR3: CASSFRDRGRRPTSGRFTGELFF

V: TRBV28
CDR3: CASRSGRTGELFF

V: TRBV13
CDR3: CASSSGLAGGIQETQYF

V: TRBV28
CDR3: CASIRGGGNQPQHF

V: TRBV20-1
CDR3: CSAALVGHNF

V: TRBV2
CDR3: CASSSSGGVTDTQYF

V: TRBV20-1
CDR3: CSARASLAGVGETQYF

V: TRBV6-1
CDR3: CASSESRGRTEAFF

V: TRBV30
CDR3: CAWSVDPGDEQFF

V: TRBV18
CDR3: CASSPPRGQETQYF

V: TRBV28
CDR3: CASSSGQPSTDTQYF